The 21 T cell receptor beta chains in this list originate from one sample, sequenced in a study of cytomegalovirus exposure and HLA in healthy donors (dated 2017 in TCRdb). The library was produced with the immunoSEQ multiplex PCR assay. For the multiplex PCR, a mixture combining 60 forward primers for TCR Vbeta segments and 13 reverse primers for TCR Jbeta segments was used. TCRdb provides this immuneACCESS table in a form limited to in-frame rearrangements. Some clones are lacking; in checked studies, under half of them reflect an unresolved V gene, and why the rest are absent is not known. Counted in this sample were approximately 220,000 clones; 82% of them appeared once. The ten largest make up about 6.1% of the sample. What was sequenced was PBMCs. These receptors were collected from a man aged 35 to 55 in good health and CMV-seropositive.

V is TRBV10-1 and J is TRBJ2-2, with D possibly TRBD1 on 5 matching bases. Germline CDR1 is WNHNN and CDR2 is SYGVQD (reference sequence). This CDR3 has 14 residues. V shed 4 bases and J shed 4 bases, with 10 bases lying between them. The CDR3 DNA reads TGCGCCAGCAGTGGGGTGACAGCCACCGGGGAGCTGTTTTTT. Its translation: CASSGVTATGELFF.

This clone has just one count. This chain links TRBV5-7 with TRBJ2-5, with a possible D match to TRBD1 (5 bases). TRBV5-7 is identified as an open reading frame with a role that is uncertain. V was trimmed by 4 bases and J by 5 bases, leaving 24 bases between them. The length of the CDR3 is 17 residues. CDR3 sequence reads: CASSTRSRLSGRETQYF. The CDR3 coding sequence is TGTGCCAGCAGCACCCGTTCGCGCCTCTCAGGGCGGGAGACCCAGTACTTC.

The CDR3 DNA sequence: TGTGCCAGCAGCCCCCGACAGGGGATTTGGAATGAGCAGTTCTTC. It codes for CASSPRQGIWNEQFF. The V and J genes are TRBV7-9 and TRBJ2-1; 8 nucleotides align to TRBD1. V was clipped by 5 bases and J by 7 bases; unmatched bases: 10. The germline V gene encodes CDR1 SEHNR and CDR2 FQNEAQ (reference sequence). CDR3 size: 15 residues.

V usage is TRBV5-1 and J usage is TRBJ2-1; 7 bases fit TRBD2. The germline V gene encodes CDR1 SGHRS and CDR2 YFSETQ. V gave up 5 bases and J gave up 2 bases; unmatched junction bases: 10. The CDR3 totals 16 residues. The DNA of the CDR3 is TGCGCCAGCAGGCCTCCTCTAGCGGCCGCCTACAATGAGCAGTTCTTC. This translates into CASRPPLAAAYNEQFF.

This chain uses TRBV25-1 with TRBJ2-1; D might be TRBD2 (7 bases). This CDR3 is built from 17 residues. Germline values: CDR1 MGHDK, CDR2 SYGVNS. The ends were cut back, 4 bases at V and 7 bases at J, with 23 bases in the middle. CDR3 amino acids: CASSARGGGLGGNEQFF. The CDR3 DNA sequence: TGTGCCAGCAGTGCCCGGGGTGGCGGACTAGGGGGTAATGAGCAGTTCTTC.

The CDR3 nucleotides read TGTGCCTGGAGCGGCCTAGCGGGAAGAGAGACCCAGTACTTC. Its protein product is CAWSGLAGRETQYF. This chain links TRBV30 with TRBJ2-5; TRBD2 matches at 9 bases. The CDR3 has 14 amino acids. Per the germline V gene, CDR1 is GTSNPN and CDR2 is SVGIG (reference sequence). Trimming cost V 3 bases and J 4 bases; bases outside gene matches: 6.

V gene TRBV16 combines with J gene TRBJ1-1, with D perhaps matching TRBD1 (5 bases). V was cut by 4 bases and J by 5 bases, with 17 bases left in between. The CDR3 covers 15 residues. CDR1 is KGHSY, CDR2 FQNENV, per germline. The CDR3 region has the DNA TGTGCCAGCAGCCTATCCCCGGGGGGAGGGACTGAAGCTTTCTTT. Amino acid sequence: CASSLSPGGGTEAFF. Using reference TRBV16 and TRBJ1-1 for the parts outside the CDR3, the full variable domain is GEEVAQTPKHLVRGEGQKAKLYCAPIKGHSYVFWYQQVLKNEFKFLISFQNENVFDETGMPKERFSAKCLPNSPCSLEIQATKLEDSAVYFCASSLSPGGGTEAFFGQGTRLTVV.

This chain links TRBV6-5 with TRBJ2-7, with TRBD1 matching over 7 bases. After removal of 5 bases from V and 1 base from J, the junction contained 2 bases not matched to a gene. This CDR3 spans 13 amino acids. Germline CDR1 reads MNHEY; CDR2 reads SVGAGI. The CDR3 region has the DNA TGTGCCAGCAGTAGACAGGGTTCCTACGAGCAGTACGTC. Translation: CASSRQGSYEQYV.

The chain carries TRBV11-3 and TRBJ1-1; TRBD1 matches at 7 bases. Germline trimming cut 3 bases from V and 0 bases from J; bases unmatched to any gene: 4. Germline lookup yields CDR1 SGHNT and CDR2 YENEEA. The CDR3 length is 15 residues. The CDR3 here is CASSFQGELNTEAFF. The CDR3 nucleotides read TGTGCCAGCAGCTTTCAGGGGGAGTTGAACACTGAAGCTTTCTTT.

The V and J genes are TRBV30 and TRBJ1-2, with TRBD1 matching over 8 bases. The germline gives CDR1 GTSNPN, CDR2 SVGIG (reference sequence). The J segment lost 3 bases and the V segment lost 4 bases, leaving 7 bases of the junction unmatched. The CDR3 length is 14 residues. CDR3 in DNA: TGTGCCTGGATGATGGACAGGGCGGACTATGGCTACACCTTC. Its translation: CAWMMDRADYGYTF.

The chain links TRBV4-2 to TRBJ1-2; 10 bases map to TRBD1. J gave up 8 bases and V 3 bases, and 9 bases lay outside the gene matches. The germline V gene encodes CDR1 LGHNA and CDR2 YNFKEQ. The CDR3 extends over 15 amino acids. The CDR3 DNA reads TGTGCCAGCAGCCATCCCGACAGGGGGCCGGAAGGCTACACCTTC. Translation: CASSHPDRGPEGYTF.

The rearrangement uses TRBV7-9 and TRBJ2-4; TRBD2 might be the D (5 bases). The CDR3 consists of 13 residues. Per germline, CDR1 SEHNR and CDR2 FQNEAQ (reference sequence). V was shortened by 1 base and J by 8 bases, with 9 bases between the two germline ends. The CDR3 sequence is CASSLGLRDIQYF. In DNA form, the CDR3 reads TGTGCCAGCAGCTTAGGGTTGAGGGACATTCAGTACTTC. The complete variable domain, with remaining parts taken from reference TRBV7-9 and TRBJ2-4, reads DTGVSQNPRHKITKRGQNVTFRCDPISEHNRLYWYRQTLGQGPEFLTYFQNEAQLEKSRLLSDRFSAERPKGSFSTLEIQRTEQGDSAMYLCASSLGLRDIQYFGAGTRLSVL.

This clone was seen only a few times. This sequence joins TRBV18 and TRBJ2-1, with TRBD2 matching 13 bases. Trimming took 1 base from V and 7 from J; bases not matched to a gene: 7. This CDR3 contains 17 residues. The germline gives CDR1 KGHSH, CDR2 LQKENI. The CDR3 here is CASSPLRLAGGANEQFF. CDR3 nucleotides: TGTGCCAGCTCACCACTGAGACTAGCGGGAGGTGCGAATGAGCAGTTCTTC.

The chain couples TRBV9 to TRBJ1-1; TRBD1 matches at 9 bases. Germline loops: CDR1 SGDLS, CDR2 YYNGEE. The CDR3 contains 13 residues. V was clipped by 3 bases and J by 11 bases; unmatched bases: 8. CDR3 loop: CASSALQGARAFF. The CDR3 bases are TGTGCCAGCAGCGCACTACAGGGGGCGCGGGCTTTCTTT.

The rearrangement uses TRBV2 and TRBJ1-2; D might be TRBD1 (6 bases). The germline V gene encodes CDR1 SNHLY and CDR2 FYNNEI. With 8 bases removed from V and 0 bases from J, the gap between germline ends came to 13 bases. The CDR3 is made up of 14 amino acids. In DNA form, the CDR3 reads TGTGCCAGCGAGACAGGAGACGCTAACTATGGCTACACCTTC. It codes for CASETGDANYGYTF.

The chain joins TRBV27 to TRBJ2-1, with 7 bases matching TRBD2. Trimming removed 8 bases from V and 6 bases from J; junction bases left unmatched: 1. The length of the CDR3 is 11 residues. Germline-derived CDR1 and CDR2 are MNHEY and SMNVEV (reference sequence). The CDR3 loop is CASGRANEQFF. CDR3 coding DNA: TGTGCCAGCGGGAGGGCCAATGAGCAGTTCTTC.

The CDR3 sequence: CSFQLAGVRNTGELFF. CDR3 DNA sequence: TGCAGCTTCCAGCTAGCGGGAGTTCGGAACACCGGGGAGCTGTTTTTT. The genes are TRBV29-1 and TRBJ2-2; 10 nucleotides align to TRBD2. Per the germline V gene, CDR1 is SQVTM and CDR2 is ANQGSEA. The CDR3 runs to 16 residues. The J segment lost 1 base and the V segment lost 8 bases, leaving 10 bases of the junction unmatched.

CDR3 coding DNA: TGTGCCAGCAGCCAAGAGGGGACAGGGGGAACTTTCGAGCAGTACTTC. As protein: CASSQEGTGGTFEQYF. The chain joins TRBV4-2 to TRBJ2-7, with TRBD1 matching over 11 bases. CDR1 LGHNA and CDR2 YNFKEQ come from the germline V gene. The junction had 7 bases not matched to a gene; V was cut back by 0 bases and J by 6 bases. The CDR3 runs to 16 residues.

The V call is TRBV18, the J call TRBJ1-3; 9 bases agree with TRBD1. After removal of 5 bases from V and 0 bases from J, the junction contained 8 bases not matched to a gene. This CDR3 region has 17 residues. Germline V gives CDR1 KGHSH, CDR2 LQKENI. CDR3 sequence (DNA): TGTGCCAGCTCAACGGGACAGGGAGGAAGCTCTGGAAACACCATATATTTT. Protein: CASSTGQGGSSGNTIYF.

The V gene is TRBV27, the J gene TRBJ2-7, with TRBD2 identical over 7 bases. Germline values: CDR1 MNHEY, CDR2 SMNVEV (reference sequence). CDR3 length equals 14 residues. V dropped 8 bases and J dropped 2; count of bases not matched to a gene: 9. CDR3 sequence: CASGHNGGTYEQYF. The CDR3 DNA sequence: TGTGCCAGCGGCCACAACGGGGGGACCTACGAGCAGTACTTC.

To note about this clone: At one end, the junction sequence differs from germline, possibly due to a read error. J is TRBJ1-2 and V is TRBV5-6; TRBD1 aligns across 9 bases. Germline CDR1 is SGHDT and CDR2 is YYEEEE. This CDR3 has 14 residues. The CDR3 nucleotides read TGTGCCAGCAGCTTGGACAGGGGGCGAAGTCCCGGAAACTTC. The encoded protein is CASSLDRGRSPGNF.